This T cell receptor beta chain was profiled in a study of T cells in Graves' hyperthyroidism and ophthalmopathy. Study outcomes and limitations: Ophthalmopathy could be told apart from stable hyperthyroidism with a 13 V-J model. Median prediction lead before ophthalmopathy onset was about 6.7 months with the model. In blood, most of the thyroid clonotypes expanded above 0.001 were also present.

The CDR3 regions of TCR beta were amplified from RNA transcripts. HTBI primers were the set used in a first-round RT-PCR of the TCR CDR3. TCRdb redid the calling of the multiplex PCR reads with MiXCR, one entry per CDR3 protein. The sample yields roughly 630,000 distinct CDR3 sequences, 15% to 17% seen once. This clonotype showed up just a few times. The antigen remains undetermined. Diagnosing involved the use of clinical symptoms, serum thyroxine and TRAb, thyroid ultrasound and orbital computed tomography. Trimming removed 2 bases from V and 3 bases from J; junction bases left unmatched: 12. Germline V gives CDR1 MNHEY, CDR2 SMNVEV (reference sequence). The CDR3 totals 18 residues.

Sequenced input: blood. The rearrangement joins TRBV27 to TRBJ2-2; 7 nucleotides line up with TRBD2. This TCR was recovered from a young woman with Graves' hyperthyroidism. In DNA form, the CDR3 reads TGTGCCAGCAGTTTAAGGCGCCTCGGAGGGAGGGACACCGGGGAGCTGTTTTTT. It encodes CASSLRRLGGRDTGELFF.